These 21 T cell receptor beta chains came from one sample sequenced in a study of glioma-infiltrating T cells after dendritic cell vaccination. Profiling relied on immunoSEQ multiplex PCR, and the TCRdb table lists in-frame clones only, not all of them. The sample has 70,000 to 90,000 clones, about four fifths seen once. Time point in this sample: after dendritic cell vaccination, including at tumor progression/relapse. Source: blood, taken after dendritic cell vaccination. The receptors shown here come from a human donor with glioblastoma.

This chain connects TRBV5-1 to TRBJ1-6; TRBD1 aligns across 7 bases. After removal of 4 bases from V and 6 bases from J, the junction contained 10 bases not matched to a gene. The CDR3 runs to 16 residues. Germline assignment: CDR1 SGHRS and CDR2 YFSETQ. The CDR3 protein is CASSISGGSTNSPLHF. In nucleotides, the CDR3 is TGCGCCAGCAGCATATCAGGGGGATCGACTAATTCACCCCTCCACTTT. The whole variable domain, remainder taken from reference TRBV5-1 and TRBJ1-6, is KAGVTQTPRYLIKTRGQQVTLSCSPISGHRSVSWYQQTPGQGLQFLFEYFSETQRNKGNFPGRFSGRQFSNSRSEMNVSTLELGDSALYLCASSISGGSTNSPLHFGNGTRLTVT.

This chain links TRBV7-2 with TRBJ2-2; 11 bases fit TRBD2. The germline V gene has CDR1 SGHTA and CDR2 FQGNSA. The CDR3 length is 17 residues. V trimming: 5 bases; J trimming: 6 bases; junction bases outside the gene matches: 11. The CDR3, as DNA: TGTGCCAGCAGCGAAATATTAGCGGGGGGGCGTTCCGGGGAGCTGTTTTTT. Amino acids: CASSEILAGGRSGELFF.

This chain joins TRBV13 and TRBJ1-2; TRBD1 matches at 7 bases. The V gene's germline CDR1 is PRHDT and CDR2 FYEKMQ (reference sequence). The CDR3 contains 17 residues. V trimming: 2 bases; J trimming: 3 bases; junction bases outside the gene matches: 12. The DNA for the CDR3 is TGTGCCAGCAGCTTAAGAGTGGAGGGACAGCCCGACTATGGCTACACCTTC. Translated, it gives CASSLRVEGQPDYGYTF.

This chain joins TRBV18 and TRBJ1-4; D unclear. The ends were cut back, 3 bases at V and 2 bases at J, with 4 bases in the middle. From germline, CDR1 is KGHSH and CDR2 LQKENI. This CDR3 spans 13 amino acids. CDR3 nucleotide sequence: TGTGCCAGCTCACCCTCGACTAATGAAAAACTGTTTTTT. It encodes CASSPSTNEKLFF.

The V call is TRBV2, the J call TRBJ2-1; 11 nucleotides align to TRBD2. CDR1 and CDR2 from the germline V gene are SNHLY and FYNNEI. This CDR3 is built from 17 residues. Trimming at V came to 7 bases and at J to 6 bases, leaving 14 bases not matched to a gene. The CDR3 DNA follows: TGTGCCAGCACCCGTACTAAGCTAGCGGGGGGAGGCAATGAGCAGTTCTTC. This encodes CASTRTKLAGGGNEQFF.

J is TRBJ2-1 and V is TRBV4-3; the match to TRBD2 covers 7 bases. With 0 bases clipped from V and 7 bases from J, the junction kept 9 bases outside the gene matches. Germline CDR1 and CDR2: LGHNA and YSLEER. The CDR3 extends over 16 amino acids. The CDR3, as DNA: TGCGCCAGCAGCCAAGATGAGGGGCAGGGAGGGAATGAGCAGTTCTTC. This encodes CASSQDEGQGGNEQFF.

The V call is TRBV5-1, the J call TRBJ2-5; D remains ambiguous. With 0 bases removed from V and 2 bases from J, the gap between germline ends came to 11 bases. Germline V lookup: CDR1 SGHRS, CDR2 YFSETQ. The CDR3 runs to 15 residues. The CDR3 nucleotides are TGCGCCAGCAGCTTGGCCAATCCCAGACAAGAGACCCAGTACTTC. Translated, it gives CASSLANPRQETQYF. Full variable domain (missing parts from reference TRBV5-1 and TRBJ2-5): KAGVTQTPRYLIKTRGQQVTLSCSPISGHRSVSWYQQTPGQGLQFLFEYFSETQRNKGNFPGRFSGRQFSNSRSEMNVSTLELGDSALYLCASSLANPRQETQYFGPGTRLLVL.

The chain is built from TRBV9 and TRBJ2-2; D is unresolved. CDR1 SGDLS and CDR2 YYNGEE come from the germline V gene. The CDR3 has 14 residues. The V gene lost 4 bases and the J gene lost 4 bases, with 11 bases spanning the gap. The CDR3 region is CASSIEHSTGELFF. In DNA, the CDR3 is TGTGCCAGCAGCATAGAGCATAGCACCGGGGAGCTGTTTTTT.

The chain recombines TRBV9 with TRBJ2-2; 8 bases are shared with TRBD1. Germline V CDR1 and CDR2: SGDLS, YYNGEE. This CDR3 has 15 amino acids. V gave up 2 bases and J gave up 4 bases; unmatched junction bases: 4. The CDR3: CASSVQGAGTGELFF. The CDR3 DNA reads as TGTGCCAGCAGCGTCCAGGGGGCTGGCACCGGGGAGCTGTTTTTT.

This chain uses TRBV5-1 with TRBJ2-5, with 7 nucleotides matching TRBD1. The J call could be wrong; TRBJ2-7 is a better fit for the DNA end. CDR1 is SGHRS and CDR2 is YFSETQ in the germline V gene. The CDR3 is 14 amino acids. CDR3 amino acids: CASSFGQAYYEQYF. In nucleotides, the CDR3 is TGCGCCAGCAGCTTTGGACAGGCATACTACGAGCAGTACTTC.

V gene TRBV2 combines with J gene TRBJ1-2, with a possible D match to TRBD1 (6 bases). The CDR3 extends over 14 amino acids. CDR1 SNHLY and CDR2 FYNNEI come from the germline V gene. Trimming took off 6 bases at V and 6 bases at J, with 17 bases between the two ends. The CDR3 region has the DNA TGTGCCAGCAGCTACGAACAGGGTCTAGATGGCTACACCTTC. Translating gives CASSYEQGLDGYTF.

The rearrangement links TRBV7-3 to TRBJ1-1; perhaps TRBD1 as D (6 bases). This CDR3 is 13 amino acids long. The V and J ends lost 8 bases and 0 bases respectively, with 10 bases between them. CDR1 and CDR2 (germline): SGHTA, FQGTGA. The CDR3 protein is CASGAGVNTEAFF. Here the CDR3 DNA reads TGTGCCAGCGGCGCAGGGGTGAACACTGAAGCTTTCTTT.

This clone occurred a few times. The V and J genes are TRBV23-1 and TRBJ1-5, with TRBD1 identical over 9 bases. TRBV23-1 counts as an open reading frame of uncertain function. The CDR3 runs 19 residues. The junction had 15 bases not matched to a gene; V was cut back by 2 bases and J by 4 bases. The DNA for the CDR3 is TGCGCCAGCAGTCAACCAAGTAAACAGGGGGCACGGGGGAATCAGCCCCAGCATTTT. Protein: CASSQPSKQGARGNQPQHF.

For this clone: Other nucleotide sequences from this sample produce the same CDR3. In nucleotides, the CDR3 is TGTGCCAGTAGTATTTCAGTTAACACTGAAGCTTTCTTT. Its translation is CASSISVNTEAFF. The V gene is TRBV19, the J gene TRBJ1-1; no definite D call. V dropped 3 bases and J dropped 2 bases, with 7 bases sitting between them. This CDR3 comprises 13 residues. The germline V gene encodes CDR1 LNHDA and CDR2 SQIVND (reference sequence). Drawing the rest from reference TRBV19 and TRBJ1-1, the complete variable domain is DGGITQSPKYLFRKEGQNVTLSCEQNLNHDAMYWYRQDPGQGLRLIYYSQIVNDFQKGDIAEGYSVSREKKESFPLTVTSAQKNPTAFYLCASSISVNTEAFFGQGTRLTVV.

The rearrangement links TRBV4-1 to TRBJ2-5; perhaps TRBD2 as D (5 bases). The CDR3 sequence is 12 residues long. The V gene lost 3 bases and the J gene lost 5 bases, with 7 bases spanning the gap. Per the germline V gene, CDR1 is MGHRA and CDR2 is YSYEKL. The CDR3 region is CASSQPGETQYF. The CDR3 DNA sequence: TGCGCCAGCAGCCAGCCGGGGGAGACCCAGTACTTC.

The V gene is TRBV18, the J gene TRBJ1-1, with D hard to call. Per germline, CDR1 KGHSH and CDR2 LQKENI. Trimming shortened V by 3 bases and J by 1 base, and 12 bases separated the two germline ends. The length of the CDR3 is 15 residues. The CDR3 DNA is TGTGCCAGCTCACCGTTCCGGGGAGAGAACACTGAAGCTTTCTTT. It encodes CASSPFRGENTEAFF.

The J gene is TRBJ2-7, the V gene TRBV5-6, with TRBD1 matching 8 bases. The CDR3 covers 16 residues. V gave up 2 bases and J gave up 4 bases; unmatched junction bases: 11. Germline V gene data show CDR1 as SGHDT and CDR2 as YYEEEE. CDR3 nucleotides: TGTGCCAGCAGCTTCAGGACGGGGACAGGACTATACGAGCAGTACTTC. This codes for CASSFRTGTGLYEQYF.

The chain carries TRBV5-1 and TRBJ2-5; TRBD2 matches 7 bases. The better agreement between TRBJ2-7 and the DNA end casts doubt on the J call. Germline values: CDR1 SGHRS, CDR2 YFSETQ. This CDR3 comprises 13 residues. Here the CDR3 DNA reads TGCGCCAGCAGCTTGGATTGGGGGGGCGAGCAGTACTTC. Its translation is CASSLDWGGEQYF.

This clone was detected once. CDR3: CASSLDAGAEETQYF. CDR3 nucleotide sequence: TGTGCCAGCAGCTTGGATGCGGGGGCGGAGGAGACCCAGTACTTC. The chain is built from TRBV5-4 and TRBJ2-5, with TRBD2 as a possible D gene (7 bases). Germline loops: CDR1 SGHNT, CDR2 YYREEE (reference sequence). The CDR3 is 15 amino acids. V gave up 0 bases and J gave up 5 bases, with 14 bases separating them.

The J gene is TRBJ1-6, the V gene TRBV4-1, with D possibly being TRBD1 (5 bases). CDR3 length: 17 amino acids. CDR1 and CDR2 (germline): MGHRA, YSYEKL. Deletions cut 1 base from V and 5 bases from J, with 15 bases between. The CDR3 coding sequence is TGCGCCAGCAGCCAAGGAAGGCAGGGAAGAAATAATTCACCCCTCCACTTT. It yields the protein CASSQGRQGRNNSPLHF.

The chain uses TRBV4-2 and TRBJ2-3, with 11 bases matching TRBD2. Trimming cost V 5 bases and J 4 bases; bases outside gene matches: 11. CDR1 and CDR2 from the germline V gene are LGHNA and YNFKEQ. This CDR3 contains 17 residues. The CDR3 is CASSVLAGVGGADTQYF. The CDR3, as DNA: TGTGCCAGCAGCGTACTAGCGGGGGTTGGGGGGGCAGATACGCAGTATTTT.